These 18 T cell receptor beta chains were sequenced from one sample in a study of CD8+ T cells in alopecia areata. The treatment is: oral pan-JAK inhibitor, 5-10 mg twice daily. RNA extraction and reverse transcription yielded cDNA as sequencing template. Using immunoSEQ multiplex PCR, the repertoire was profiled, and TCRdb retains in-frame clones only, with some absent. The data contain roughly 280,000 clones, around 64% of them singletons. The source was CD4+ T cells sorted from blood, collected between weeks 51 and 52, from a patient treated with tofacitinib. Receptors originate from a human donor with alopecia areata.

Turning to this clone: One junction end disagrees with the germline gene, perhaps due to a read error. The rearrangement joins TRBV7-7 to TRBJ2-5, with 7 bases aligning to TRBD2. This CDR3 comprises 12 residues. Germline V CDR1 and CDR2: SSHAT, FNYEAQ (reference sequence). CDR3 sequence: CASSRAGESQYF. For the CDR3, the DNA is TGTGCTAGCAGCCGGGCGGGGGAGAGCCAGTACTTC.

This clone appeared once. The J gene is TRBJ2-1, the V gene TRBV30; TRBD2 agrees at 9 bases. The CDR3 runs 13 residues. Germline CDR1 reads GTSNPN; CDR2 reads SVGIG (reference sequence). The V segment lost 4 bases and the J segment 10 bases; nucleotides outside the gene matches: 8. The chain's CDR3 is CAWKGGGAGEQFF. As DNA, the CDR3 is TGTGCCTGGAAAGGCGGGGGGGCCGGGGAGCAGTTCTTC.

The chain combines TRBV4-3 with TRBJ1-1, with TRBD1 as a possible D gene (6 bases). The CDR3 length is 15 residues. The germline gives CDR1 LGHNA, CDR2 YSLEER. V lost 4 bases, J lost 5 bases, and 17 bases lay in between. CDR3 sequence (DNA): TGCGCCAGCAGCCTCGGGAGTGGGCAGGGGACTGAAGCTTTCTTT. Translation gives CASSLGSGQGTEAFF.

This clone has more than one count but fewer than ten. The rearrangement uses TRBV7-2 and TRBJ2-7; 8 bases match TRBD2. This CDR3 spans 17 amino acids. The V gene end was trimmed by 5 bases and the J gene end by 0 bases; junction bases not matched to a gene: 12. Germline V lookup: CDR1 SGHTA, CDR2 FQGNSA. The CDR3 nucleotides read TGTGCCAGCAGCCCGAGCGGGGGACGTACTCTCTCCTACGAGCAGTACTTC. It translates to CASSPSGGRTLSYEQYF. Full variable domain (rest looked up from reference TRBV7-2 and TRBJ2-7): GAGVSQSPSNKVTEKGKDVELRCDPISGHTALYWYRQSLGQGLEFLIYFQGNSAPDKSGLPSDRFSAERTGGSVSTLTIQRTQQEDSAVYLCASSPSGGRTLSYEQYFGPGTRLTVT.

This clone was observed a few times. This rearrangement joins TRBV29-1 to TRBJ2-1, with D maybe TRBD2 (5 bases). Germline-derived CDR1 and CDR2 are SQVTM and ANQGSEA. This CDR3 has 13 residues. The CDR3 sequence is CMGSESSYNEQFF. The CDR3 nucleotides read TGCATGGGGAGCGAGAGCTCCTACAATGAGCAGTTCTTC.

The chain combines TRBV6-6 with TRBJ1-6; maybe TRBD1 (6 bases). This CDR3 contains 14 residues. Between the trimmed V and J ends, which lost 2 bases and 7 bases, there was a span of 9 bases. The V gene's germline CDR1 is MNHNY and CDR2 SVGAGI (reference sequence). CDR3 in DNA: TGTGCCAGCAGTTACCGTCAGGGGAATTCACCCCTCCACTTT. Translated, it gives CASSYRQGNSPLHF.

The CDR3 reads CASSDTRGGNQPQHF. In nucleotides, the CDR3 is TGTGCCAGCAGTGACACGAGGGGAGGCAATCAGCCCCAGCATTTT. V gene TRBV25-1 combines with J gene TRBJ1-5; maybe TRBD1 (5 bases). Germline V gives CDR1 MGHDK, CDR2 SYGVNS. This CDR3 is built from 15 residues. Trimming cost V 3 bases and J 2 bases, with 11 bases left between them.

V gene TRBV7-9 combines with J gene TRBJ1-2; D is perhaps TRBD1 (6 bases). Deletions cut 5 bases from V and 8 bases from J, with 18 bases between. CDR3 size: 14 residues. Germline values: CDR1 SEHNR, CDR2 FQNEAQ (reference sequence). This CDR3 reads CASSGDTRTVGYTF. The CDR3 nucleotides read TGTGCCAGCAGCGGGGACACCCGGACGGTGGGCTACACCTTC.

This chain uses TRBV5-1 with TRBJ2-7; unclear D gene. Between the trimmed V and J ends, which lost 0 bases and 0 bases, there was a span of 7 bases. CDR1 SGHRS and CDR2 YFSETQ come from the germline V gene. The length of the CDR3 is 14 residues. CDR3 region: CASSLAPDSYEQYF. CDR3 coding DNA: TGCGCCAGCAGCTTGGCCCCAGACTCCTACGAGCAGTACTTC.

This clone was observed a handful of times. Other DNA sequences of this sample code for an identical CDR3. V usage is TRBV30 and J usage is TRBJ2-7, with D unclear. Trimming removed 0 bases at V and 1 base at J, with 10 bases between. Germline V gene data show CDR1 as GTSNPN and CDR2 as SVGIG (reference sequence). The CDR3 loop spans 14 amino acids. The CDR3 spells CAWSVLGRSYEQYF. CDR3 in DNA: TGTGCCTGGAGTGTACTGGGCAGGTCCTACGAGCAGTACTTC.

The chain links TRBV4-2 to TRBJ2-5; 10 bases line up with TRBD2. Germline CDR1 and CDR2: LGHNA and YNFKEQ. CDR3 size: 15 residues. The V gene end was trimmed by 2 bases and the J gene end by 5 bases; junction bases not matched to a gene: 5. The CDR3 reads CASSQRAGGPETQYF. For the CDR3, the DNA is TGTGCCAGCAGCCAACGAGCGGGGGGGCCGGAGACCCAGTACTTC.

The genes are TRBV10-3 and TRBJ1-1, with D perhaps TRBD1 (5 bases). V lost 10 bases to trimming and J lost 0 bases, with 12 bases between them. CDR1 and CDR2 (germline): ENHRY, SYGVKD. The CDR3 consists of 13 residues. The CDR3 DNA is TGTGCCACGACGGGACCCTTGAACACTGAAGCTTTCTTT. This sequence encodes CATTGPLNTEAFF.

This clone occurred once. The CDR3 sequence: CSVDDRVHGYTF. DNA for the CDR3: TGCAGCGTTGACGACAGGGTGCATGGCTACACCTTC. This chain joins TRBV29-1 and TRBJ1-2, with 7 bases aligning to TRBD1. V was clipped by 3 bases and J by 6 bases; unmatched bases: 4. Germline V lookup: CDR1 SQVTM, CDR2 ANQGSEA. The CDR3 has 12 residues.

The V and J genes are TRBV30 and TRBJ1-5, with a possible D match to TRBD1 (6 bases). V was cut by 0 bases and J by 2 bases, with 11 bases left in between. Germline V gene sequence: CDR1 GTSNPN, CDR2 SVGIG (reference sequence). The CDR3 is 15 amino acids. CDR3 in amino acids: CAWSVRGGGNQPQHF. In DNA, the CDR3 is TGTGCCTGGAGTGTACGAGGGGGAGGCAATCAGCCCCAGCATTTT. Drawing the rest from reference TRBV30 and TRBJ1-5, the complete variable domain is SQTIHQWPATLVQPVGSPLSLECTVEGTSNPNLYWYRQAAGRGLQLLFYSVGIGQISSEVPQNLSASRPQDRQFILSSKKLLLSDSGFYLCAWSVRGGGNQPQHFGDGTRLSIL.

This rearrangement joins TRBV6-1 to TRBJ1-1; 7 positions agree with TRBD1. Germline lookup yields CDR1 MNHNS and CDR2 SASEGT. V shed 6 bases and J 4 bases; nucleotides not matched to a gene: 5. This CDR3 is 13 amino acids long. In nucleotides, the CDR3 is TGTGCCAGCAGCGTGACAGGGTCCACTGAAGCTTTCTTT. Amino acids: CASSVTGSTEAFF.

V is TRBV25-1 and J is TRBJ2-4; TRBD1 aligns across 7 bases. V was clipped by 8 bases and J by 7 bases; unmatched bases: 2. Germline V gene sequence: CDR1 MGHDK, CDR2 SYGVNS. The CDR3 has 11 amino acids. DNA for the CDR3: TGTGCCAGCCTCAGGGGGAACATTCAGTACTTC. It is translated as CASLRGNIQYF.

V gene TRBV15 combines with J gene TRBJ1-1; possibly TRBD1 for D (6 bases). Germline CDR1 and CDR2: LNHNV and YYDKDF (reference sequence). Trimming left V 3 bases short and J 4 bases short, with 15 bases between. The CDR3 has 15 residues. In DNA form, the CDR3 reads TGTGCCACCAGCAGTACCTTGAGGGGGTTCACTGAAGCTTTCTTT. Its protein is CATSSTLRGFTEAFF.

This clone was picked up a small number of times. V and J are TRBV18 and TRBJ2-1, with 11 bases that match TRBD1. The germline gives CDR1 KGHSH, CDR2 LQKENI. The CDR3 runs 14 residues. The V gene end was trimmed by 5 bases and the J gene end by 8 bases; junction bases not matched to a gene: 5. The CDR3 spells CASSDRTGGDEQFF. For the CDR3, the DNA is TGTGCCAGCTCAGACAGGACAGGGGGCGATGAGCAGTTCTTC. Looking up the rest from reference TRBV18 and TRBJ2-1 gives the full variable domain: NAGVMQNPRHLVRRRGQEARLRCSPMKGHSHVYWYRQLPEEGLKFMVYLQKENIIDESGMPKERFSAEFPKEGPSILRIQQVVRGDSAAYFCASSDRTGGDEQFFGPGTRLTVL.